One and the same sample provided the 8 T cell receptor beta chains below, sequenced in a study of T cells after posttransplantation cyclophosphamide. Libraries were prepared by immunoSEQ multiplex PCR; TCRdb keeps only in-frame clonotypes and omits some of them. The sample records fewer than 60,000 clones, 90% to 95% being singletons. Material for sequencing was PBMCs. These receptors came from a woman in her twenties or thirties in good health and a related stem cell transplant donor.

The chain links TRBV9 to TRBJ2-3; D perhaps matches TRBD1 (5 bases). Looked up from germline, CDR1 is SGDLS and CDR2 is YYNGEE. Trimming removed 0 bases from V and 3 bases from J, with 17 bases in between. The CDR3 length is 17 residues. This CDR3 is CASSVASQGPRTDTQYF. CDR3 sequence (DNA): TGTGCCAGCAGCGTAGCTTCCCAGGGCCCAAGGACAGATACGCAGTATTTT.

This chain connects TRBV7-2 to TRBJ2-2, with D hard to call. CDR1 SGHTA and CDR2 FQGNSA come from the germline V gene. V dropped 6 bases and J dropped 1 base, with 9 bases sitting between them. This CDR3 is 14 amino acids long. The CDR3 DNA reads as TGTGCCAGCAGTTCCGACTGGAACACCGGGGAGCTGTTTTTT. Its translation is CASSSDWNTGELFF. Full variable domain (outside the CDR3, taken from reference TRBV7-2 and TRBJ2-2): GAGVSQSPSNKVTEKGKDVELRCDPISGHTALYWYRQSLGQGLEFLIYFQGNSAPDKSGLPSDRFSAERTGGSVSTLTIQRTQQEDSAVYLCASSSDWNTGELFFGEGSRLTVL.

V gene TRBV5-5 combines with J gene TRBJ2-2; D is uncertain. The ends were cut back, 0 bases at V and 1 base at J, with 7 bases in the middle. Per the germline V gene, CDR1 is SGHKS and CDR2 is YYEKEE (reference sequence). This CDR3 has 15 residues. The CDR3: CASSLGHLNTGELFF. The CDR3 bases are TGTGCCAGCAGCTTGGGACACCTGAACACCGGGGAGCTGTTTTTT.

The chain carries TRBV18 and TRBJ1-1; 9 bases fit TRBD1. V was clipped by 0 bases and J by 5 bases; unmatched bases: 7. The CDR3 loop spans 16 amino acids. The germline V gene encodes CDR1 KGHSH and CDR2 LQKENI. This CDR3 reads CASSPPNLGQGTEAFF. The CDR3 DNA follows: TGTGCCAGCTCACCACCAAACCTGGGACAGGGTACTGAAGCTTTCTTT.

The chain uses TRBV7-2 and TRBJ2-7, with a possible D match to TRBD1 (6 bases). Germline lookup yields CDR1 SGHTA and CDR2 FQGNSA. The germline V and J ends were trimmed by 8 bases and 2 bases, with 7 bases remaining between them. This CDR3 comprises 11 residues. The CDR3 spells CASQGTYEQYF. The DNA for the CDR3 is TGTGCCAGCCAGGGGACCTACGAGCAGTACTTC. Using reference TRBV7-2 and TRBJ2-7 for the parts outside the CDR3, the full variable domain is GAGVSQSPSNKVTEKGKDVELRCDPISGHTALYWYRQSLGQGLEFLIYFQGNSAPDKSGLPSDRFSAERTGGSVSTLTIQRTQQEDSAVYLCASQGTYEQYFGPGTRLTVT.

The rearrangement uses TRBV29-1 and TRBJ1-3; TRBD1 aligns across 10 bases. The CDR3 covers 14 residues. Germline-derived CDR1 and CDR2 are SQVTM and ANQGSEA. The V and J ends lost 7 bases and 1 base, in that order; junction bases with no gene match: 4. In nucleotides, the CDR3 is TGCAGCGGGACAGGGGGAATTTCTGGAAACACCATATATTTT. Translation gives CSGTGGISGNTIYF.

The rearrangement links TRBV5-4 to TRBJ2-7; TRBD1 might be the D (5 bases). The CDR3 runs 13 residues. Germline assignment: CDR1 SGHNT and CDR2 YYREEE (reference sequence). Trimming shortened V by 5 bases and J by 1 base, and 10 bases separated the two germline ends. The CDR3 sequence: CASRESGSYEQYF. CDR3 in DNA: TGTGCCAGCAGAGAGTCAGGGTCCTACGAGCAGTACTTC. Variable domain in full (rest from reference TRBV5-4 and TRBJ2-7): ETGVTQSPTHLIKTRGQQVTLRCSSQSGHNTVSWYQQALGQGPQFIFQYYREEENGRGNFPPRFSGLQFPNYSSELNVNALELDDSALYLCASRESGSYEQYFGPGTRLTVT.

V gene TRBV4-2 combines with J gene TRBJ2-7; no reliable D call. The CDR3 extends over 15 amino acids. The germline CDR1 and CDR2 sequences are LGHNA and YNFKEQ. V was trimmed by 0 bases and J by 3 bases, leaving 12 bases between them. CDR3 residues: CASSQDPGGFYEQYF. The CDR3 DNA reads as TGTGCCAGCAGCCAAGATCCCGGCGGATTCTACGAGCAGTACTTC.